This entry is about one TCR beta chain. The antigen remains unidentified. Libraries were prepared by immunoSEQ multiplex PCR; TCRdb keeps only in-frame clonotypes and omits some of them. The sample consists of tens of thousands of clones, 90% to 95% of them appearing once. Germline CDR1 and CDR2: SGHNT and YYREEE (reference sequence). With V trimmed by 1 base and J by 4 bases, 4 bases remained unmatched. The CDR3 is 14 amino acids. This entry comes from a study of graft-versus-host responses after intestinal transplantation. Study context: Isolated intestinal, liver-intestinal, or multivisceral transplants were what recipients had. After anti-thymocyte globulin induction, recipients took tacrolimus and steroids for 3 to 4 years.

The chain couples TRBV5-4 to TRBJ2-7, with TRBD2 matching 8 bases. The receptor was isolated from a human donor who received an intestinal transplant. This material consisted of unstimulated CD8+ T cells sorted from spleen or lymph node cells, taken before intestinal transplant. The CDR3 sequence: CASSLIGREYEQYF. As DNA, the CDR3 is TGTGCCAGCAGCTTGATCGGGAGGGAATACGAGCAGTACTTC.